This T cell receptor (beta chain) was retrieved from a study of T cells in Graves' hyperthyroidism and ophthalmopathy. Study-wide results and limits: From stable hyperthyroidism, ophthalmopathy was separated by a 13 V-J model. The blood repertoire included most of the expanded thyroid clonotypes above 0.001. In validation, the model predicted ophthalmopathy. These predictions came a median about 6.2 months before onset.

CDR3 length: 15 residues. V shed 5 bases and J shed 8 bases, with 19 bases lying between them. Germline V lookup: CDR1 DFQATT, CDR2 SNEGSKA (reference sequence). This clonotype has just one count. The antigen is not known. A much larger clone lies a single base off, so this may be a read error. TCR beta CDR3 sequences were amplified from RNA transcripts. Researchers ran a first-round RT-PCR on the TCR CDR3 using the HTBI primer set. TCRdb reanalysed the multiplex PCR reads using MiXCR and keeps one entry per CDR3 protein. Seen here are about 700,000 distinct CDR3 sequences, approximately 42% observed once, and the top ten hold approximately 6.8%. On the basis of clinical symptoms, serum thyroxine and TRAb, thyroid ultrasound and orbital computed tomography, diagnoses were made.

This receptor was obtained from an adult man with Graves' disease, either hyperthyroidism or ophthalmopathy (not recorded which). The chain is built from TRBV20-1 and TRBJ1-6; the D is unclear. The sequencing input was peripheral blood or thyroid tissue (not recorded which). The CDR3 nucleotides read TGCAGTGCTGGAGGCTTGGGCAGCGAGTATTCACCCCTCCACTTT. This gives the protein CSAGGLGSEYSPLHF.